The clone carrying this T cell receptor beta chain has a handful of counts. Antigen specificity is unknown. The CDR3 has 15 amino acids. The germline gives CDR1 KGHSH, CDR2 LQKENI. The V and J ends lost 4 bases and 0 bases respectively, with 12 bases between them. This specimen belongs to a study of T cell repertoires in cytomegalovirus infection. Study context: The public TCR beta signatures pointed to both CMV infection and matching HLA type.

Study observations and caveats: Clonotypes of TCR beta that were HLA-C-restricted and CMV-specific dominated the ex vivo response.

MiXCR was run by TCRdb on the reads, yielding one entry per CDR3 protein. In the table there are under 200,000 distinct CDR3 sequences, about 30% of which are singletons. This TCR derives from a human donor in good health (CMV status not recorded). Some clones in this sample may be carry-over from other donors' samples. This chain links TRBV18 with TRBJ1-1; D may be TRBD1 (6 bases). The source material was PBMCs. In DNA form, the CDR3 reads TGTGCCAGCTCACGGAACAGGGAAATGAACACTGAAGCTTTCTTT. Amino acids: CASSRNREMNTEAFF.